The clone carrying this T cell receptor beta chain was detected many times. The antigen is unknown. According to the study, TCR beta libraries were built with iRepertoire HTBI primers and CDR3-region Arm-PCR. MiXCR, run by TCRdb on the multiplex PCR reads, gives a single entry per CDR3 protein. The sample contains around 400,000 distinct CDR3 sequences, 15% to 18% of which appear only once. The time point denotes: newly diagnosed GD, antithyroid drugs for less than 3 months. Following extraction of RNA from PBMCs, that RNA was used to make the TCR library. The record originates from a study of regulatory T cells in long-lasting Graves disease. Study-level background: Less than 3 months of antithyroid drugs had been taken by newly diagnosed Graves' patients. The study's findings and limits: Under persistent disease, TRBV28, TRBJ1-2 and TRBJ2-5 were used preferentially. Patients with persistent disease shared roughly 3,000 public clonotypes, outpacing the roughly 970 shared by new patients.

CDR3 size: 14 residues. J gave up 1 base and V 5 bases, and 4 bases lay outside the gene matches. Germline lookup yields CDR1 MDHEN and CDR2 SYDVKM. The chain joins TRBV28 to TRBJ2-5, with 7 nucleotides matching TRBD2. Here the sequenced sample was peripheral blood mononuclear cells (PBMCs), taken at new diagnosis, from a patient treated with antithyroid drugs. The origin of this receptor is a female donor with Graves disease. CDR3 loop: CASSPQRGQETQYF. The CDR3 region has the DNA TGTGCCAGCAGTCCTCAGCGGGGCCAAGAGACCCAGTACTTC.